Listed below are T cell receptor beta chains from one sample, sequenced in a study of blood T cell repertoires in COVID-19. Repertoires were generated with immunoSEQ multiplex PCR, while TCRdb's copy carries only in-frame clones and drops some. The sample has around 37,000 clones, around four fifths seen once. The sample comprised peripheral blood. These receptors came from a man in his 60s with COVID-19, enrolled during active disease. CDR3s include the opening cysteine and the closing phenylalanine or tryptophan. A D gene is named only where the DNA matches it firmly. Size is omitted from some rows. Given values are once, few, many or a class for expanded clones.

TRBD1 - TRBJ1-3 14 TRBV25-1 CASSEGQGANTIYF TGTGCCAGCAGTGAAGGACAGGGGGCAAACACCATATATTTT
- - TRBJ1-5 18 TRBV4-1 CASSQGGQGGGFNQPQHF TGCGCCAGCAGCCAAGGGGGGCAGGGTGGGGGTTTTAATCAGCCCCAGCATTTT
TRBD1 - TRBJ2-1 14 TRBV11-2 CASIYDRGYNEQFF TGTGCCAGCATCTATGACAGGGGCTACAATGAGCAGTTCTTC
- - TRBJ1-4 15 TRBV19 CASSPMTATNEKLFF TGTGCCAGTAGCCCAATGACAGCAACTAATGAAAAACTGTTTTTT
TRBD2 - TRBJ2-1 17 TRBV11-2 CASSSSSSGSSYNEQFF TGTGCCAGCAGCTCTTCCTCTAGCGGGAGCTCCTACAATGAGCAGTTCTTC
TRBD1 - TRBJ2-5 14 TRBV7-2 CASSLQGVSETQYF TGTGCCAGCAGCTTACAGGGGGTTTCCGAGACCCAGTACTTC
- - TRBJ1-4 16 TRBV4-2 CASSQEARVEGEKLFF TGTGCCAGCAGCCAAGAAGCGAGGGTAGAGGGTGAAAAACTGTTTTTT
- - TRBJ1-1 12 TRBV6-5 CASSLQGRVAFF TGTGCCAGCAGCCTGCAGGGGCGGGTAGCTTTCTTT
- - TRBJ2-5 13 TRBV2 CAGRRGTGETQYF TGTGCCGGCCGACGGGGGACGGGAGAGACCCAGTACTTC
- - TRBJ2-1 16 TRBV5-4 CASSSVTGSSYNEQFF TGTGCCAGCAGCTCTGTAACCGGGAGCTCCTACAATGAGCAGTTCTTC
- - TRBJ1-1 14 TRBV6-1 CASSEGGGGTEAFF TGTGCCAGCAGTGAAGGTGGGGGAGGCACTGAAGCTTTCTTT
- - TRBJ1-5 13 TRBV6-5 CASTRGNDQPQHF TGTGCCAGCACTCGGGGAAACGATCAGCCCCAGCATTTT
- few TRBJ1-6 14 TRBV7-9 CASSRDLDNSPLHF TGTGCCAGCAGCCGGGATCTCGATAATTCACCCCTCCACTTT
- - TRBJ1-5 15 TRBV5-4 CASSSDGISNQPQHF TGTGCCAGCAGCTCGGACGGGATTAGCAATCAGCCCCAGCATTTT
- once TRBJ2-5 15 TRBV6-5 CASSSEFSGLETQYF TGTGCCAGCAGTTCCGAATTTTCAGGTCTGGAGACCCAGTACTTC
- few TRBJ2-4 15 TRBV30 CAWRPLGTSKNIQYF TGTGCCTGGAGGCCTCTCGGGACAAGCAAAAACATTCAGTACTTC
TRBD2 - TRBJ2-5 18 TRBV10-3 CAAQGAAGPGLQQETQYF TGTGCCGCCCAAGGCGCGGCAGGGCCGGGACTACAACAAGAGACCCAGTACTTC
TRBD1 - TRBJ1-5 16 TRBV29-1 CSATSAGTGGGQSQHF TGCAGCGCGACCTCGGCCGGGACAGGGGGCGGCCAGTCCCAGCATTTT
- - TRBJ1-1 12 TRBV18 CASSPQQTEAFF TGTGCCAGCTCACCACAACAGACTGAAGCTTTCTTT
- - TRBJ1-1 14 TRBV6-9 CASSSFRGSTEAFF TGTGCCAGCAGTTCCTTCCGGGGGTCCACTGAAGCTTTCTTT
- few TRBJ2-5 14 TRBV5-1 CASSHGQRKETQYF TGCGCCAGCAGCCATGGACAGAGAAAAGAGACCCAGTACTTC
TRBD1 - TRBJ1-5 16 TRBV5-1 CASSLGGAGGKQPQHF TGCGCCAGCAGCTTGGGGGGCGCAGGGGGAAAGCAGCCCCAGCATTTT
- - TRBJ1-1 15 TRBV30 CACLFSGVGDTEAFF TGTGCCTGTCTTTTTTCAGGGGTCGGGGACACTGAAGCTTTCTTT
- - TRBJ2-3 15 TRBV7-3 CASSPLAEITDTQYF TGTGCCAGCAGCCCCTTAGCGGAGATCACAGATACGCAGTATTTT
- - TRBJ1-1 13 TRBV9 CASSVDDDREAFF TGTGCCAGCAGCGTAGATGATGACAGAGAAGCTTTCTTT
TRBD2 - TRBJ2-3 16 TRBV7-3 CASSLRTSDSTDTQYF TGTGCCAGCAGCTTACGGACTAGCGATAGCACAGATACGCAGTATTTT
- - TRBJ2-2 16 TRBV2 CASSMTLPGNTGELFF TGTGCCAGCAGTATGACACTTCCCGGGAACACCGGGGAGCTGTTTTTT
- - TRBJ1-6 14 TRBV19 CASTATGAASPLHF TGTGCCAGTACCGCGACAGGCGCAGCATCACCCCTCCACTTT
TRBD1 - TRBJ2-5 16 TRBV28 CASSTRRTGGQETQYF TGTGCCAGCAGTACCCGTAGGACAGGGGGCCAGGAGACCCAGTACTTC
- - TRBJ1-4 15 TRBV28 CASSPSAGSLWRLFF TGTGCCAGCAGTCCCTCTGCGGGCAGCCTTTGGAGGTTGTTTTTT
TRBD1 - TRBJ1-3 16 TRBV19 CASSSSQGAAGNTIYF TGTGCCAGTAGTTCCTCACAGGGGGCGGCTGGAAACACCATATATTTT
- - TRBJ1-1 12 TRBV5-1 CASRGAGTEAFF TGCGCCAGCAGGGGCGCGGGCACTGAAGCTTTCTTT
- - TRBJ1-1 15 TRBV7-2 CASSLKERMDTEAFF TGTGCCAGCAGCTTAAAGGAGCGGATGGACACTGAAGCTTTCTTT
TRBD1 - TRBJ2-7 15 TRBV5-1 CASSPGQGASYEQYF TGCGCCAGCAGCCCGGGACAGGGGGCCTCCTACGAGCAGTACTTC
TRBD1 - TRBJ1-2 13 TRBV29-1 CSVEARGYYGYTF TGCAGCGTTGAAGCCAGGGGGTACTATGGCTACACCTTC
TRBD1 - TRBJ1-1 13 TRBV29-1 CSVERGRGREAFF TGCAGCGTTGAACGAGGCAGGGGGCGCGAAGCTTTCTTT
TRBD1 - TRBJ2-1 15 TRBV5-1 CASSLGQGIYNEQFF TGCGCCAGCAGCTTGGGACAGGGAATCTACAATGAGCAGTTCTTC